This T cell receptor beta chain was sequenced during a study of blood T cell repertoires in COVID-19. Study context: Sites in the United States, Italy and Spain provided acute and convalescent COVID-19 samples.

The assay was immunoSEQ multiplex PCR, and TCRdb's table has in-frame clones only and misses some. The table has 100,000 or so clones, 80% to 90% seen once. J lost 6 bases, V lost 3 bases, and 24 bases had no gene match. Germline V gene lookup returns CDR1 MDHEN and CDR2 SYDVKM. The CDR3 sequence is 21 residues long. Participants' own reports of clinical history determined their cohort assignment. Recovered status applied to Cohort 3 donors who had two consecutive negative PCRs. It also applied to those with clearance or with symptom resolution. Sequencing was done on a sample of PBMCs or T cells enriched from blood (not recorded which). The chain has TRBV28 and TRBJ2-7; 12 bases agree with TRBD1. The clonotype was recovered from a woman between 45 and 60 years old who had recovered from COVID-19. Here the CDR3 reads CASSFPGQGASAGAILREQYF. CDR3 DNA: TGTGCCAGCAGTTTCCCGGGACAGGGGGCCAGTGCGGGGGCCATTCTTCGCGAGCAGTACTTC.